This T cell receptor beta chain came from a study of tissue T cells after allogeneic stem cell transplantation. Findings of the study overall: Across patients, clones rarely overlapped, yet motif clusters were shared tissue-specifically. Only a limited share of tissue TCRs appeared in blood or spleen.

Germline loops: CDR1 NSHNY, CDR2 SYGAGN. V gave up 4 bases and J gave up 2 bases, with 7 bases separating them. The CDR3 covers 13 residues. Indicated time point: mouse harvest day 7 after allogeneic transplant. Each mouse received 10^7 T-cell-depleted marrow cells plus 10^6 splenic CD5+ T cells by tail vein. To note about this clone: Its antigen is as yet unknown. Genes and germline are mouse. The read finishes 1 residue shy of the CDR3 end, and the germline J gene is used to complete it.

TCRdb's table, derived via immunoSEQ multiplex PCR, lists solely in-frame clones and lacks some. The sample holds around 8,000 clones; 40% to 60% are singletons and the top ten take around 8%. The genes are TRBV13-1 and TRBJ1-5, with D possibly being TRBD1 (6 bases). Sequencing was performed on gut tissue. The receptor's source is a female BALB/c mouse given C57BL/6 T cells with graft-versus-host disease after an allogeneic hematopoietic cell transplant. CDR3 residues: CASSWTDNQAPLF. The DNA read from the CDR3 is TGTGCCAGCAGTTGGACAGACAACCAGGCTCCGCTT. The full variable domain, with the rest looked up from reference TRBV13-1 and TRBJ1-5, is EAAVTQSPRNKVTVTGGNVTLSCRQTNSHNYMYWYRQDTGHGLRLIHYSYGAGNLRIGDVPDGYKATRTTQEDFFLLLELASPSQTSLYFCASSWTDNQAPLFGEGTRLSVL.